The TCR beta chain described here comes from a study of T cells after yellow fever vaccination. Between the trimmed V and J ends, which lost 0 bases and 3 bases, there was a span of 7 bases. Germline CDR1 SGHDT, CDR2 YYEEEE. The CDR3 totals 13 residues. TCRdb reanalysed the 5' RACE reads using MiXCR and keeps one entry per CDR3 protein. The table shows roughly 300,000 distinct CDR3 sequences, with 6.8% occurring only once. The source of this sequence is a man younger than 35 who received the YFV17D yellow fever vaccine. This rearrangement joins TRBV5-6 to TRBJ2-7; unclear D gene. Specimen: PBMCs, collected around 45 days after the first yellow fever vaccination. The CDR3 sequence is CASSLGLHYEQYF. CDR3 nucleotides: TGTGCCAGCAGCTTGGGGCTACACTACGAGCAGTACTTC.